Here is one T cell receptor beta chain with its context. What it recognizes is unknown. The data belong to a study of shared clonotypes between healthy human individuals. Assay execution took place at the deep level. Data came from immunoSEQ multiplex PCR; TCRdb stores just in-frame clones and leaves some out. The table includes 2 million to 3 million clones, about 92% detected once. The donors were all Caucasian adults (living in Nashville, Tennessee). Study-level findings and limits: Sampling involved blood alone; tissue repertoires likely differ.

This CDR3 comprises 15 residues. V lost 0 bases to trimming and J lost 8 bases; unmatched junction nucleotides: 6. Germline V lookup: CDR1 SGDLS, CDR2 YYNGEE. Sequencing was carried out using naive CD4+ T cells sorted from blood. Specified subset: CD45RA+ positively selected. This receptor was taken from a man in his late teens or twenties in good health. This rearrangement joins TRBV9 to TRBJ2-1; 9 positions match TRBD2. The CDR3 DNA reads as TGTGCCAGCAGCGTAGAGGCGGGGGGGAGATATGAGCAGTTCTTC. Translated: CASSVEAGGRYEQFF. The whole variable domain, remainder taken from reference TRBV9 and TRBJ2-1, is DSGVTQTPKHLITATGQRVTLRCSPRSGDLSVYWYQQSLDQGLQFLIQYYNGEERAKGNILERFSAQQFPDLHSELNLSSLELGDSALYFCASSVEAGGRYEQFFGPGTRLTVL.